The present TCR beta chain was sequenced within a study of shared clonotypes between healthy human individuals. Background on the study: The composition of the donors was a couple of women and three men aged 18 to 49.

Sequenced by immunoSEQ multiplex PCR; TCRdb stores in-frame clones only, minus some. The sample carries about half a million clones, 70% to 85% recorded once. With 6 bases clipped from V and 5 bases from J, the junction kept 4 bases outside the gene matches. Germline values: CDR1 SNHLY, CDR2 FYNNEI. CDR3 size: 14 residues. This clone was picked up a small number of times. It was tens of millions of PBMCs that unsorted samples used for genomic DNA. The V gene is TRBV2, the J gene TRBJ2-5; 12 bases line up with TRBD2. The TCR comes from a woman aged 40-49 years in good health. Some clones in this sample may be carry-over from other donors' samples. Sequences were obtained from PBMCs. The CDR3 nucleotides read TGTGCCAGCAGGGGGCTAGCGGGAGGGGAGACCCAGTACTTC. It specifies CASRGLAGGETQYF.